This TCR beta chain was identified in a study of shared clonotypes between healthy human individuals. Turning to the study itself: Each donor had three CD4 naive, three CD4 memory, two CD8 naive and one CD8 memory plate. Findings and limits, study-wide: Across subsets, estimated richness was generally greater for naive than for memory populations.

Germline CDR1 and CDR2: GTSNPN and SVGIG (reference sequence). Trimming removed 5 bases from V and 4 bases from J; junction bases left unmatched: 10. The CDR3 extends over 15 amino acids. A note on this clone: The target antigen is unknown.

The table came from immunoSEQ multiplex PCR; TCRdb's copy has only in-frame clones and leaves some out. The sample lists about 1 million clones; approximately 80% were seen once. The sequenced sample was memory CD4+ T cells from PBMCs. Subset meaning: CD45RA-negative fraction. This chain joins TRBV30 and TRBJ1-4; TRBD1 aligns across 7 bases. The sequence was obtained from a young man in good health. Some clones in this sample may be carry-over from other donors' samples. CDR3 in amino acids: CAWDRDPAGNEKLFF. CDR3 DNA: TGTGCCTGGGACAGGGACCCGGCGGGTAATGAAAAACTGTTTTTT.